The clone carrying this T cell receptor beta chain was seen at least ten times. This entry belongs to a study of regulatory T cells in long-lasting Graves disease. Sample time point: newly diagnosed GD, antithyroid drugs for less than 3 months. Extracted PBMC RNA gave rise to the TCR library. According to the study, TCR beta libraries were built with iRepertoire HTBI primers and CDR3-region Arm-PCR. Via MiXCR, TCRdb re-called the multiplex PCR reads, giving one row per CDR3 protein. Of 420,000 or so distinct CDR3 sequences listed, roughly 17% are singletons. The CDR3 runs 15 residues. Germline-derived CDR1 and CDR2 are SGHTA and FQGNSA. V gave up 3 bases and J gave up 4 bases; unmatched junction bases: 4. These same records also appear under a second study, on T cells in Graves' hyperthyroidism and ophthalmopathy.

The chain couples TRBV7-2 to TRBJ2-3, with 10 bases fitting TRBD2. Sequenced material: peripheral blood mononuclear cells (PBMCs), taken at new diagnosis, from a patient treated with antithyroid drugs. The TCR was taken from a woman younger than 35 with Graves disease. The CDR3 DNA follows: TGTGCCAGCAGCTTGGCTAGCGGGAGAGCAGATACGCAGTATTTT. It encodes CASSLASGRADTQYF.